The 18 T cell receptor beta chains in this list originate from one sample, sequenced in a study of breast tumors, draining lymph nodes, adjacent tissues. Axillary draining lymph nodes of breast cancer patients supplied the node samples. TCRdb called the multiplex PCR reads again in MiXCR, with one record for every CDR3 protein. This sample has roughly 130,000 distinct CDR3 sequences; approximately 30% occur once, and the top ten carry around 2.5%. The sequenced sample was axillary lymph node tissue. These receptors were obtained from a female donor with breast cancer. Some clones in this sample may be carry-over from other donors' samples.

This clonotype was counted many times. The gene calls are TRBV11-2 and TRBJ1-6, with no clear D. Looked up from germline, CDR1 is SGHAT and CDR2 is FQNNGV. The CDR3 has 15 residues. Trimming cost V 1 base and J 7 bases, with 11 bases left between them. The CDR3 here is CASSLAPGLNSPLHF. The CDR3 region has the DNA TGTGCCAGCAGCTTAGCCCCAGGACTGAATTCACCCCTCCACTTT.

This clonotype was seen repeatedly, ten times or more. As DNA, the CDR3 is TGCAGTGCGGTTATAGGGAGCTCCGAGCAGTACTTC. Translated: CSAVIGSSEQYF. The V and J genes are TRBV20-1 and TRBJ2-7, with a weak D call TRBD2 (5 bases). Trimming took off 6 bases at V and 6 bases at J, with 15 bases between the two ends. The CDR3 totals 12 residues. CDR1 is DFQATT, CDR2 SNEGSKA, per germline (reference sequence).

The rearrangement links TRBV3-1 to TRBJ2-2; no firm D call. CDR3 size: 14 residues. The V gene lost 2 bases and the J gene lost 5 bases, with 9 bases spanning the gap. CDR1 and CDR2 (germline): LGHDT, YNNKEL (reference sequence). CDR3 in DNA: TGTGCCAGCAGCCAACTTACCCCAACCGGGGAGCTGTTTTTT. Translating gives CASSQLTPTGELFF.

This clonotype has a count of ten or more. The chain has TRBV2 and TRBJ1-1, with D uncertain. The CDR3 runs to 13 residues. The V gene's germline CDR1 is SNHLY and CDR2 FYNNEI. V was trimmed by 7 bases and J by 5 bases, leaving 14 bases between them. The CDR3 nucleotides read TGTGCCAGCATGGCACGGAGTGAGACTGAAGCTTTCTTT. It codes for CASMARSETEAFF.

This clonotype has at least ten counts. The chain couples TRBV5-8 to TRBJ1-2; a weak D match, TRBD1 (5 bases). Per germline, CDR1 SGHTS and CDR2 YDEGEE. This CDR3 region has 14 residues. V was clipped by 4 bases and J by 0 bases, with 10 bases between them. CDR3 protein: CASSVGTSNYGYTF. The CDR3 coding sequence is TGTGCCAGCAGCGTCGGGACTTCTAACTATGGCTACACCTTC.

This clonotype was picked up many times. The V gene is TRBV24-1, the J gene TRBJ2-1; no clear D gene. With 3 bases removed from V and 5 bases from J, the gap between germline ends came to 16 bases. CDR1 KGHDR and CDR2 SFDVKD come from the germline V gene. This CDR3 region has 16 residues. This CDR3 is CATSDEVAGFNNEQFF. DNA for the CDR3: TGTGCCACCAGTGATGAGGTAGCTGGGTTTAACAATGAGCAGTTCTTC.

This clonotype is a singleton in its sample. V and J are TRBV20-1 and TRBJ2-1, with D possibly TRBD2 on 6 matching bases. The V end was cut by 5 bases, the J end by 3 bases, with 17 bases between. CDR3 length: 15 amino acids. Per germline, CDR1 DFQATT and CDR2 SNEGSKA (reference sequence). The CDR3 DNA is TGCAGTGCTTCTCCGGGAGACTTCGACTACAATGAGCAGTTCTTC. Its protein product is CSASPGDFDYNEQFF.

This clonotype appeared a single time. The chain is built from TRBV6-1 and TRBJ2-7; either TRBD1 or TRBD2 may supply D (5 bases each). The ends were cut back, 3 bases at V and 5 bases at J, with 17 bases in the middle. CDR1 and CDR2 from the germline V gene are MNHNS and SASEGT. CDR3 length: 15 residues. CDR3 residues: CASSDRGVATNEQYF. CDR3 DNA sequence: TGTGCCAGCAGTGATCGAGGGGTCGCCACCAACGAGCAGTACTTC.

The chain employs TRBV15 and TRBJ1-4; the match to TRBD1 covers 8 bases. The CDR3 contains 16 residues. Germline V gives CDR1 LNHNV, CDR2 YYDKDF (reference sequence). V was pared by 3 bases and J by 8 bases, with 11 bases of the junction left unmatched. This CDR3 reads CATSSFQTGAREKLFF. The CDR3 DNA reads TGTGCCACCAGCAGTTTTCAGACAGGGGCGAGGGAAAAACTGTTTTTT.

This clonotype was detected many times. The J gene is TRBJ1-5, the V gene TRBV20-1; D gene ambiguous. The V and J ends lost 0 bases and 5 bases respectively, with 17 bases between them. Looked up from germline, CDR1 is DFQATT and CDR2 is SNEGSKA (reference sequence). This CDR3 has 16 residues. This CDR3 is CSAREQSTSHDQPQHF. The CDR3 bases are TGCAGTGCTAGAGAACAGTCCACGAGTCACGATCAGCCCCAGCATTTT.

This clonotype occurred many times. The rearrangement uses TRBV12-3 or TRBV12-4 and TRBJ2-6; no clear D. V shed 5 bases and J shed 0 bases, with 11 bases lying between them. This CDR3 is built from 16 residues. This chain's CDR3 is CASSAFVLSGANVLTF. The CDR3 DNA reads TGTGCCAGCAGTGCATTTGTACTCTCTGGGGCCAACGTCCTGACTTTC.

The genes are TRBV15 and TRBJ1-6; 7 bases align to TRBD1. J was trimmed by 14 bases and V by 3 bases; bases with no gene match: 16. Germline loops: CDR1 LNHNV, CDR2 YYDKDF (reference sequence). This CDR3 contains 16 residues. The CDR3 sequence: CATSSNRQGVSSALHF. CDR3 coding DNA: TGTGCCACCAGCAGTAACCGACAGGGTGTGTCCTCGGCCCTCCACTTT.

This clonotype occurred many times. The chain recombines TRBV5-4 with TRBJ2-1; D might be TRBD2 (5 bases). The germline V gene encodes CDR1 SGHNT and CDR2 YYREEE (reference sequence). With 0 bases removed from V and 3 bases from J, the gap between germline ends came to 13 bases. The CDR3 is 16 amino acids. The DNA for the CDR3 is TGTGCCAGCAGCTTGGCCCAGGCGAGGGTCTACAATGAGCAGTTCTTC. It specifies CASSLAQARVYNEQFF. Combining the CDR3 with reference TRBV5-4 and TRBJ2-1 gives the whole variable domain ETGVTQSPTHLIKTRGQQVTLRCSSQSGHNTVSWYQQALGQGPQFIFQYYREEENGRGNFPPRFSGLQFPNYSSELNVNALELDDSALYLCASSLAQARVYNEQFFGPGTRLTVL.

Of note for this clonotype: A much larger clone is a single base away; this may be a read error. The rearrangement links TRBV3-1 to TRBJ2-5, with D unresolved. The CDR3 is 10 amino acids. Germline CDR1 and CDR2: LGHDT and YNNKEL (reference sequence). CDR3 region: CASSQDTQYF. DNA for the CDR3: TGTGCCAGCAGCCAAGATACCCAGTACTTC.

Of note for this clonotype: As the CDR3 is not closed by the conserved phenylalanine or tryptophan, this likely results from a read error. The rearrangement uses TRBV27 and TRBJ2-1, with D maybe TRBD1 (6 bases). The germline V gene encodes CDR1 MNHEY and CDR2 SMNVEV (reference sequence). Between the trimmed V and J ends, which lost 5 bases and 4 bases, there was a span of 15 bases. The CDR3 consists of 15 residues. CDR3: CASSRSRDKYNEQFV. For the CDR3, the DNA is TGTGCCAGCAGTAGGTCCCGGGACAAATACAATGAGCAGTTCGTC.

This chain joins TRBV7-2 and TRBJ1-3; possible D gene TRBD1, 6 bases. The CDR3 spans 16 residues. The germline V and J ends were trimmed by 1 base and 2 bases, with 12 bases remaining between them. Germline V CDR1 and CDR2: SGHTA, FQGNSA. The CDR3 reads CASSLDRVKAGNTIYF. In nucleotides, the CDR3 is TGTGCCAGCAGCTTAGACAGGGTAAAGGCTGGAAACACCATATATTTT.

This clonotype has a count of ten or more. The chain couples TRBV7-6 to TRBJ2-1; tentative D call: TRBD1 (6 bases). Germline V gene data show CDR1 as SGHVS and CDR2 as FNYEAQ. This CDR3 is 14 amino acids long. V was shortened by 3 bases and J by 5 bases, with 11 bases between the two germline ends. CDR3 loop: CASSFPTGNNEQFF. CDR3 in DNA: TGTGCCAGCAGCTTCCCGACAGGAAACAATGAGCAGTTCTTC.

This clonotype was recorded at least ten times. The chain carries TRBV4-2 and TRBJ2-1, with 8 bases identical to TRBD1. Germline trimming cut 0 bases from V and 7 bases from J; bases unmatched to any gene: 11. Per the germline V gene, CDR1 is LGHNA and CDR2 is YNFKEQ. The CDR3 covers 17 residues. DNA for the CDR3: TGTGCCAGCAGCCAAGATAGGCAGGGGGCGCTGGGAAATGAGCAGTTCTTC. This codes for CASSQDRQGALGNEQFF.